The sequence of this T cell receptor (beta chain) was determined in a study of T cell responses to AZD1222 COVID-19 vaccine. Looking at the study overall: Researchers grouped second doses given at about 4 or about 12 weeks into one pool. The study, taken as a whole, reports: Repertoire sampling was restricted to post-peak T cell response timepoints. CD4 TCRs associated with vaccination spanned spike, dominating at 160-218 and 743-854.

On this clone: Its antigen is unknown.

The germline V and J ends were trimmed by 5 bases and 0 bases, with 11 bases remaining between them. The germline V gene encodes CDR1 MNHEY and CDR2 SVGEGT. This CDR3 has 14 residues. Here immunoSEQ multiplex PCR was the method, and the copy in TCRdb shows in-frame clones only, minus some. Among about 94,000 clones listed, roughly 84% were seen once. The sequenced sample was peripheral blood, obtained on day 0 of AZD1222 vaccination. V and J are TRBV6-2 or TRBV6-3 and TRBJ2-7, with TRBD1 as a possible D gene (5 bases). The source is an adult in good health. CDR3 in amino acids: CASSSRTHSYEQYF. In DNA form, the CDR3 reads TGTGCCAGCAGTAGCCGGACACACTCCTACGAGCAGTACTTC.